This T cell receptor (beta chain) stems from a study of Japanese encephalitis immunity and Zika vaccine responses (dated by TCRdb to about 2021). For the wider study: Three 5.0 ug doses of alum-adjuvanted ZPIV were administered to included participants at weeks 0, 4 and 28. TCR repertoires from a few flavivirus-naive individuals were also analyzed at weeks 2, 6 and 52 after the start of ZPIV vaccination. The ZIKV peptides, 15-mers that overlapped by 11 residues, were chosen for containing NetMHCpan/NetMHCII-predicted epitopes with affinity below 50 nM. More than 5 representative participants from each pre-vaccination group were selected for TCR sequencing, using samples from week 0 (after pre-vaccination and before ZPIV) and week 52. Stimulations used ZIKV structural-protein peptide pools split into flavivirus-conserved and non-conserved sets, or JEV or YFV peptides matching the pre-vaccination. Approximately eleven participants were given two doses of JEV vaccine (IXIARO) 28 days apart, two to three months before the first ZPIV dose. The study examined whether earlier vaccination against Japanese encephalitis virus (JEV) or yellow fever virus (YFV) influenced CD4 T cell responses to the Zika vaccine. Approximately twelve participants received one dose of YFV vaccine (YF-VAX) before ZPIV, and nine or ten participants were flavivirus-naive.

PBMCs were stained with CellTrace CFSE and grown for 5 to 6 days in RPMI containing about 8.2% human serum and peptide pools at 0.8 to 1 ug/mL each. On a BD FACSAria, proliferating CD4 T cells were sorted without fixation as live CD56-CD19-CD16-CD3+CD4+ CFSE-low cells. The enrolled adults were healthy and tested seronegative for ZIKV, JEV, YFV, DENV and WNV on microneutralization screening. The samples were taken from a phase 1, double-blinded, randomized, placebo-controlled trial testing an alum-adjuvanted Zika purified-inactivated virus (ZPIV) vaccine. Peripheral blood mononuclear cells were isolated using a standard procedure and kept frozen in liquid nitrogen until needed. This clonotype was seen only a few times. This sequence may be a read error, since a much larger clone differs from it by one base. The CDR3 numbers 16 residues from cysteine through phenylalanine. Kept here is only the CDR3 DNA, which spans 48 bases and is read in frame from base 1. CDR1 and CDR2, looked up from the germline V gene (reference sequence), are SGHAT and FQDESV.

To prepare the library, 5' RACE was applied. Before sequencing, the TCRbeta libraries were pooled in proportion to the number of cells sorted for each library. Total RNA from sorted cells was extracted with RNAzol RT, and cDNA was made with an oligo(dT) primer and a template-switching oligo. The TCRbeta V-CDR3-J region was amplified by PCR between a SMARTer oligo primer and a TCRbeta constant-region primer using Kapa HiFi. Illumina adaptors and sample-specific index barcodes were added in a second PCR, with HighPrep bead cleanup and a Bioanalyzer check confirming a band of roughly 650 bp. Sequencing of the libraries was done on an Illumina MiSeq using 2x151 bp paired-end reads. In the original analysis: Reads were demultiplexed with an in-house Java program, and MiXCR assigned TCRbeta annotations and counted clonotypes. Repertoire overlap was measured with Morisita-Horn indices from the R package vegan, along with UPGMA clustering and Circos plots of recurring clonotypes. Shannon diversity and richness were each normalized to the maximum value possible given the input cell numbers, so the resulting values fell between 0 and 1. CDR3beta sequences were aligned with MUSCLE, distances were computed with SeqinR, and multidimensional scaling was plotted in R. TCRdb ran its own pipeline on the public reads, namely fastp trimming at Q25 and MiXCR clone calling, and kept in-frame beta chains. Each CDR3 protein gets just one entry, which takes the most common genes and DNA from the rows behind it. The V and J calls reflect TCRdb's pipeline rather than the authors' work. The sample contains 220 or so distinct CDR3 sequences, around 12% of them found a single time. 48% of the sample rests with the top ten.

Broader findings and caveats from the paper: The samples grouped by participant and showed no similarity across individuals, which suggests that no public TCRs were detected. In JEV-pre-vaccinated donors, the repertoire richness of CD4 T cells responding to conserved ZIKV epitopes decreased significantly after ZPIV. Only a few individuals showed CD8 T cell responses to the ZIKV peptide pools, and those responses were of very low magnitude. Repertoire similarity across time-points and stimulations was higher in JEV-pre-vaccinated donors than in YFV-pre-vaccinated donors, indicating more clonotypes shared between ZIKV and JEV stimulation. The analysis covered only a subset of trial participants who had three doses and adequate samples, rather than the whole vaccinated cohort. Sample size limitations prevented peptide-pool deconvolution, so the individual peptides driving cross-reactive responses were not identified.

Recombination linked TRBV11-1 to TRBJ2-1; the D gene assignment is ambiguous. The receptor was isolated from an adult woman who received an inactivated Zika virus vaccine. The sample in question was antigen-activated CD4+ T cells from blood, cultured, obtained during a Zika inactivated vaccine study. Here the CDR3 is given as CVSSRYTVGSYNEQFF. The base sequence is TGTGTCAGCAGCCGGTACACAGTAGGCTCCTACAATGAGCAGTTCTTC.